This T cell receptor beta chain emerged from a study of control samples from healthy donors and cancer patients. The table came from immunoSEQ multiplex PCR; TCRdb's copy has only in-frame clones and leaves some out. Of 90,000 to 130,000 clones listed, 70% to 90% were seen once; the top ten hold around 3.9%. The length of the CDR3 is 15 residues. Germline values: CDR1 MDHEN, CDR2 SYDVKM. V was shortened by 5 bases and J by 3 bases, with 16 bases between the two germline ends. This clone was seen once. This sequence joins TRBV28 and TRBJ1-1; possible D gene TRBD1, 5 bases. The sequence came from a woman aged 55 to 70 with lung cancer. Sequencing was performed on PBMCs. CDR3 nucleotide sequence: TGTGCCAGCAGTCAATGGGGACGGAGGGACACTGAAGCTTTCTTT. Translating it yields CASSQWGRRDTEAFF.